In this sample, the clone carrying this T cell receptor beta chain turned up many times. Its specificity is not known. Time point noted: sample taken at primary tumor resection. Whole RNA obtained from tumor, nontumor lung or frozen PBMC underwent sequencing without sorting. Every TCR cDNA molecule carried a tag that served as a unique molecular identifier. TCRdb reprocessed the 5' RACE reads via MiXCR and lists one record per CDR3 protein. The sample includes tens of thousands of distinct CDR3 sequences, roughly an eighth seen only once; the top ten take around 4.3%. This sample is drawn from a study of spatial heterogeneity in lung cancer. Study conclusions and caveats: Expanded tumor TCRs that were ubiquitous appeared in blood more at resection than follow-up.

The germline gives CDR1 DFQATT, CDR2 SNEGSKA (reference sequence). V gave up 1 base and J gave up 6 bases, with 15 bases separating them. The CDR3 is made up of 14 amino acids. V and J are TRBV20-1 and TRBJ1-2, with D perhaps matching TRBD1 (6 bases). The source material was PBMCs, sampled at surgery. The TCR sequence derives from a male donor with early-stage non-small cell lung cancer. DNA for the CDR3: TGCAGTGCTAGAGGGGCCGGGGGCGAAGATGGCTACACCTTC. The encoded protein is CSARGAGGEDGYTF.